This is a list of T cell receptor beta chains from one sample in a study of blood T cell repertoires in COVID-19. The repertoire was sequenced with immunoSEQ multiplex PCR; TCRdb's copy has only in-frame clones and lacks some. The sample lists approximately 300,000 clones, roughly 89% seen once, with approximately 0.98% in the top ten. Sequenced: peripheral blood. Receptors originate from a middle-aged woman with COVID-19, enrolled during active disease. The CDR3 runs from the conserved cysteine through the conserved F or W. A D gene is named only where the DNA matches it firmly. Size values are once, few and many counts, or a class for expanded clones, and some rows have none.

abundance,d_gene,j_gene,v_gene,CDR3nt,CDR3aa
.,.,TRBJ1-2,TRBV12-3/TRBV12-4,TGTGCCAGCAGCCCGAGGAGGAATGGCTACACCTTC,CASSPRRNGYTF
.,TRBD1,TRBJ1-1,TRBV7-8,TGTGCCAGCAGCTTAGGGGACAGGGTCAACACTGAAGCTTTCTTT,CASSLGDRVNTEAFF
.,.,TRBJ1-3,TRBV2,TGTGCCAGCAGGCTAAACTCTGGAAACACCATATATTTT,CASRLNSGNTIYF
.,.,TRBJ2-3,TRBV6-4,TGTGCCAGCAGTGACCGCGGGTCTAGCACAGATACGCAGTATTTT,CASSDRGSSTDTQYF
.,TRBD1,TRBJ1-5,TRBV5-1,TGCGCCAGCAGCTGGGGACAGGGGAACAATCAGCCCCAGCATTTT,CASSWGQGNNQPQHF
.,TRBD1,TRBJ2-7,TRBV7-9,TGTGCCAGCAGCCCAGCAGGAGGACAGGCCCGTCTGCGCTTC,CASSPAGGQARLRF
few,.,TRBJ1-1,TRBV7-2,TGTGCCAGCAGGACCGACAGGTACACTGAAGCTTTCTTT,CASRTDRYTEAFF
.,TRBD1,TRBJ1-5,TRBV28,TGTGCCAGCAGTTTCTCCGGGACAGCTAGCAATCAGCCCCAGCATTTT,CASSFSGTASNQPQHF
.,.,TRBJ2-3,TRBV11-2,TGTGCCAGCAGCATGGGGGCGGCCCCCTCAGATACGCAGTATTTT,CASSMGAAPSDTQYF
.,TRBD1,TRBJ1-4,TRBV27,TGTGCCAGCAGTACCTCTATACAGGGGGCGACTGGAAAACTGTTTTTT,CASSTSIQGATGKLFF
.,.,TRBJ2-7,TRBV7-9,TGTGCCAGCAGCTTGGACCTGAGGGTCTACGAGCAGTACTTC,CASSLDLRVYEQYF
once,TRBD1,TRBJ1-6,TRBV30,TGTGCCTGGAGTTCCCCCCCGGGACAGAGGGATTCACCCCTCCACTTT,CAWSSPPGQRDSPLHF
.,TRBD1,TRBJ1-6,TRBV28,TGTGCCAGCACCCTACAGGGGCCGCGTGGATCACCCCTCCACTTT,CASTLQGPRGSPLHF
.,.,TRBJ2-4,TRBV3-1/TRBV3-2,TGTGCCAGCAGCCAGAGGGATTACAAAAACATTCAGTACTTC,CASSQRDYKNIQYF
.,.,TRBJ2-7,TRBV24-1,TGTGCCACCAGTGAGAACGGCTACGAGCAGTACTTC,CATSENGYEQYF
.,.,TRBJ1-1,TRBV30,TGTGCCTGGAGTATTTCGAGAGTGAACACTGAAGCTTTCTTT,CAWSISRVNTEAFF
.,TRBD2,TRBJ2-1,TRBV5-6,TGTGCCAGCAGCCCCCCGGGACTAGCAAGGAATGAGCAGTTCTTC,CASSPPGLARNEQFF
.,TRBD1,TRBJ2-1,TRBV7-2,TGTGCCAGCAGCTTAAAGGGGGCGAGGGGGCAGAACAATGAGCAGTTCTTC,CASSLKGARGQNNEQFF
.,.,TRBJ1-2,TRBV5-1,TGCGCCAGCAGCTGGGGGGGCCCGGGAGGCTACACCTTC,CASSWGGPGGYTF
.,.,TRBJ2-7,TRBV4-3,TGCGCCAGCAGCCACGGACTTTCCTCCTACGAGCAGTACTTC,CASSHGLSSYEQYF
.,.,TRBJ2-7,TRBV3-1/TRBV3-2,TGTGCCAGCAGCCAAGGGGCAGGGGCCGAGCAGTACTTC,CASSQGAGAEQYF
.,.,TRBJ1-4,TRBV28,TGTGCCAGCAGTCCCGCGGGACGGACGAATGAAAAACTGTTTTTT,CASSPAGRTNEKLFF
.,TRBD1,TRBJ1-5,TRBV27,TGTGCCAGCAGTTCCCGGACAGGGGTCGGGCAGCCCCAGCATTTT,CASSSRTGVGQPQHF
.,.,TRBJ2-3,TRBV19,TGTGCCAGTAGTATTCAGACAGGGAGGAGGGATACGCAGTATTTT,CASSIQTGRRDTQYF
.,TRBD1,TRBJ1-1,TRBV7-9,TGTGCCAGCAGTGCCTACAGGGGGCTCCAAGCTTTCTTT,CASSAYRGLQAFF
.,.,TRBJ2-1,TRBV24-1,TGTGCCCCGCGGGGTTTTACGTTCAATGAGCAGTTCTTC,CAPRGFTFNEQFF
.,TRBD2,TRBJ2-2,TRBV2,TGTGCCAGCAGGGGTGTAGCGGGAGCTGCTACCGGGGAGCTGTTTTTT,CASRGVAGAATGELFF
.,TRBD1,TRBJ2-1,TRBV6-2/TRBV6-3,TGTGCCAGCAGTTACCGGGACAGCAGCTCCTACAATGAGCAGTTCTTC,CASSYRDSSSYNEQFF
few,TRBD1,TRBJ1-2,TRBV10-1,TGCGCCAGGCCGGGACAGGGACCTAACTATGGCTACACCTTC,CARPGQGPNYGYTF
once,.,TRBJ1-1,TRBV5-1,TGCGCCAGCAGCTTGGAAGCGGGGTTTATGAACACTGAAGCTTTCTTT,CASSLEAGFMNTEAFF
.,TRBD2,TRBJ2-1,TRBV5-4,TGTGCCAGCAGCTTGGGACTAGCGGGAGGGGGGGGCTACAATGAGCAGTTCTTC,CASSLGLAGGGGYNEQFF
few,.,TRBJ1-2,TRBV7-2,TGTGCCAGCAGCTTAGGAGAAGTGAGTGGCTACACCTTC,CASSLGEVSGYTF
once,.,TRBJ2-1,TRBV27,TGTGCCAGCAGTTTCATGCGGACTGACAATGAGCAGTTCTTC,CASSFMRTDNEQFF
.,.,TRBJ2-3,TRBV30,TGTGCCTGGAGTGTGGGGGGGCCGGCAGATACGCAGTATTTT,CAWSVGGPADTQYF
.,.,TRBJ2-7,TRBV5-1,TGCGCCAGCAGCTTGGGAGTTAGCGGACCCTACGAGCAGTACTTC,CASSLGVSGPYEQYF
few,.,TRBJ2-6,TRBV5-4,TGTGCCAGCAGCTTACAGGGAATGACTGGGGCCAACGTCCTGACTTTC,CASSLQGMTGANVLTF
.,.,TRBJ1-1,TRBV19,TGTGCCAGTAGGCCCCCCAGGGGTCCCAACACTGAAGCTTTCTTT,CASRPPRGPNTEAFF
.,.,TRBJ1-1,TRBV7-9,TGTGCCAGCAGCTCCCCCATGAACACTGAAGCTTTCTTT,CASSSPMNTEAFF
once,.,TRBJ2-3,TRBV9,TGTGCCAGCAGCGTAGTCGGAGATACGCAGTATTTT,CASSVVGDTQYF
once,TRBD1,TRBJ1-4,TRBV7-9,TGTGCCAGCAGCCGTGAACAGGGGCCAACTAATGAAAAACTGTTTTTT,CASSREQGPTNEKLFF
.,.,TRBJ2-2,TRBV5-1,TGCGCCAGCAGCTCGACAGTGACGAACACCGGGGAGCTGTTTTTT,CASSSTVTNTGELFF
.,TRBD1,TRBJ1-6,TRBV7-9,TGTGCCAGCAGCATTACCGGGACAGGGGGTTCACCCCTCCACTTT,CASSITGTGGSPLHF
.,.,TRBJ2-5,TRBV18,TGTGCCAGCTCACCAGAGTCTCTAGACGCGGCGACCCAGTACTTC,CASSPESLDAATQYF
.,TRBD1,TRBJ1-2,TRBV28,TGTGCCAGCAGTCCATACAGGGGGCGTTATGGCTACACCTTC,CASSPYRGRYGYTF
.,.,TRBJ1-2,TRBV9,TGTGCCAGCAGCGTAGCTACGGACTCGCAGAACTATGGCTACACCTTC,CASSVATDSQNYGYTF
.,TRBD1,TRBJ1-1,TRBV7-2,TGTGCCAGCAGCCGGACAGGGGGGACCGTGGGTGCTTTCTTT,CASSRTGGTVGAFF
.,.,TRBJ2-1,TRBV6-2/TRBV6-3,TGTGCCAGCAGTTACTCGGGCGGGCCCTACAATGAGCAGTTCTTC,CASSYSGGPYNEQFF
.,.,TRBJ2-7,TRBV28,TGTGCCAGCAGCTCACCCCGAGGCCCGGCCTACGAGCAGTACTTC,CASSSPRGPAYEQYF
.,.,TRBJ2-7,TRBV4-3,TGCGCCAGCAGCCAATTTCGCCTGAGCTCCTACGAGCAGTACTTC,CASSQFRLSSYEQYF
.,TRBD1,TRBJ1-2,TRBV11-2,TGTGCCAGCGGAGAGGGTGTGACAGGGGTGGACTATGGCTACACCTTC,CASGEGVTGVDYGYTF
.,TRBD1,TRBJ1-2,TRBV5-4,TGTGCCAGCAGGTGGGCCCGGGACAGTTTTTCTTATGGCTACACCTTC,CASRWARDSFSYGYTF
few,.,TRBJ2-7,TRBV4-1,TGCGCCAGCAGCCAAGAAGAGGCAACACGGTACGAGCAGTACTTC,CASSQEEATRYEQYF
.,.,TRBJ2-3,TRBV4-1,TGCGCCAGCAGCCAAGGCACTTTCGAAGATACGCAGTATTTT,CASSQGTFEDTQYF
.,.,TRBJ2-3,TRBV2,TGTGCCAGCAGAAGGTCGACTATTCGGACTAGCACAGATACGCAGTATTTT,CASRRSTIRTSTDTQYF
.,.,TRBJ2-5,TRBV2,TGTGCCAGCAGTGACATAGGGGGTACCCAGTACTTC,CASSDIGGTQYF